The T cell receptor (beta chain) described here comes from a study of T cell repertoires in cytomegalovirus infection. MiXCR was run by TCRdb on the reads, yielding one entry per CDR3 protein. The table records 170,000 or so distinct CDR3 sequences, about an eighth of them present only once. V lost 7 bases and J 7 bases, leaving 23 bases between the germline ends. The CDR3 is 15 residues long. The germline gives CDR1 SQVTM, CDR2 ANQGSEA. Sequencing was done on a sample of PBMCs. The V and J genes are TRBV29-1 and TRBJ2-1; maybe TRBD1 (6 bases). This TCR came from a human donor in good health (CMV status not recorded). Some clones in this sample may be carry-over from other donors' samples. This CDR3 reads CSAGGFRGRLNEQFF. The CDR3 nucleotides read TGCAGCGCCGGAGGTTTCAGGGGAAGGTTGAATGAGCAGTTCTTC.